This T cell receptor beta chain is drawn from a study of shared clonotypes between healthy human individuals. Data came from immunoSEQ multiplex PCR; TCRdb stores just in-frame clones and leaves some out. The table has about 1,800,000 clones, about 94% seen once. Terminally differentiated effector memory CD45RA+ cells were left out of the naive CD8 fraction, which was CD45RO-negative and positively selected for CCR7. V lost 1 base to trimming and J lost 5 bases; unmatched junction nucleotides: 11. The CDR3 length is 18 residues. CDR1 and CDR2 (germline): SNHLY, FYNNEI. Only one count was recorded for this clone.

The sequenced material came from naive CD8+ T cells sorted from blood. The sequence derives from a man aged 18 to 29 in good health. The V gene is TRBV2, the J gene TRBJ2-3, with TRBD2 identical over 11 bases. CDR3 residues: CASSEVTSGTGPGDTQYF. The CDR3 bases are TGTGCCAGCAGTGAAGTGACTAGCGGGACCGGCCCCGGAGATACGCAGTATTTT.